A single TCR beta chain is shown here with its context. The data belong to a study of blood T cell repertoires in COVID-19. Study context: Samples of COVID-19 (acute and convalescent) were obtained from the United States, Italy and Spain.

Enrolled during active infection, Seattle patients were then followed longitudinally. The CDR3 runs 14 residues. Germline CDR1 and CDR2: SNHLY and FYNNEI. With V trimmed by 6 bases and J by 2 bases, 6 bases remained unmatched. Assay: immunoSEQ multiplex PCR; the TCRdb copy retains only in-frame clones and omits some. The sample shows about 160,000 clones, 87% of them seen only once. Sequences were obtained from peripheral blood. This TCR was recovered from a woman aged 70-85 years with COVID-19, enrolled during active disease. This chain connects TRBV2 to TRBJ2-7, with TRBD1 matching over 8 bases. The CDR3 protein is CASRRTGLTYEQYF. The CDR3 bases are TGTGCCAGCAGACGGACAGGGCTTACCTACGAGCAGTACTTC.